This T cell receptor beta chain originates from a study of T cells in Graves' hyperthyroidism and ophthalmopathy. Germline V CDR1 and CDR2: SQVTM, ANQGSEA. V dropped 6 bases and J dropped 4 bases, with 18 bases sitting between them. CDR3 length: 14 amino acids. From RNA transcripts, TCR beta CDR3 regions were amplified. HTBI primers drove first-round RT-PCR of the TCR CDR3. Using its own MiXCR run on the multiplex PCR reads, TCRdb lists one record per CDR3 protein. The sample holds some 50,000 distinct CDR3 sequences, roughly 51% seen once. Sequencing was carried out using peripheral blood or thyroid tissue (not recorded which). The receptor was derived from a young man with Graves' hyperthyroidism. The rearrangement joins TRBV29-1 to TRBJ1-1; D is perhaps TRBD1 (5 bases). Here the CDR3 reads CSVGLLGASTEAFF. DNA for the CDR3: TGCAGCGTCGGATTGCTTGGGGCGAGCACTGAAGCTTTCTTT. Full variable domain (rest looked up from reference TRBV29-1 and TRBJ1-1): SAVISQKPSRDICQRGTSLTIQCQVDSQVTMMFWYRQQPGQSLTLIATANQGSEATYESGFVIDKFPISRPNLTFSTLTVSNMSPEDSSIYLCSVGLLGASTEAFFGQGTRLTVV.